One T cell receptor (beta chain) is described in this entry. Its antigen remains unidentified. The record has no base qualities; no much larger clone is one base away. Via the germline V gene, CDR1 is SGDLS and CDR2 YYNGEE. The CDR3 runs 15 residues from the cysteine to the phenylalanine. Only the CDR3 portion is preserved as DNA: 45 bases, with reading frame beginning at the first base. V ends up 0 bases short and J 3 bases short, with an unmatched junction base count of 2. This record belongs to a study of cytotoxic CD8 clonotypes in ibrutinib-treated CLL (dated by TCRdb to the early 2020s). Regarding the complete study: The cohort included some 14 treatment-naive and ten to twelve relapsed/refractory patients; about 18 were IGHV unmutated. All remission and progressive disease samples were collected while patients were still receiving ibrutinib. Of the roughly 79 people in the trial, about two dozen had longitudinal samples available. Partial responses were observed in approximately 24 patients and complete responses in 2; after a median follow-up of 68 months, remission was maintained in 14 patients and progression was observed in around twelve. Cryopreserved peripheral blood mononuclear cells were obtained before treatment, at response, and at either sustained remission or disease progression. Samples averaged approximately 260,000 productive templates and 94,082 productive rearrangements. Response samples were obtained after a median of around 11 months of treatment, with a range of about 6 to 40 months.

Study-wide findings and limitations: At ibrutinib response clonality went up, during sustained remission it held steady, and at progression it dropped back toward baseline. Baseline clonality was found to be higher than that of age-matched healthy donors and was strongly correlated with circulating CD8+ T-cell counts. Lymph node repertoires were not examined, and the timing of sampling was not matched between patients in sustained remission and those whose disease progressed. Public clonotypes were rare and either contracted or stayed stable during treatment, and the rise in clonality at ibrutinib response reflected the expansion of private clonotypes.

The goal of deep resolution MiSeq sequencing was a depth between 1 in 1 million and 1 in 200,000 T cells, and coverage averaged 10x per clonotype. TCR beta libraries were generated with the immunoSEQ hsTCRB Kit. As for how the authors treated the data: Data were analyzed with ImmunoSEQ Data Assistant and ImmunoSEQ Analyzer, with V, D and J genes assigned per IMGT definitions. Clonality, with values ranging from 0 to 1, was calculated as one minus the normalized Shannon entropy of productive rearrangement frequencies. Only overrepresented clonotypes making up at least 0.05% of the repertoire of each patient were included in the public clonotype analysis. About a dozen age-matched healthy donor repertoires from immuneACCESS served as clonality controls. TCRdb obtained this table from immuneACCESS and retained in-frame rearrangements with V and J assigned. These tables miss some clones; where compared with another copy, unresolved V genes account for less than half of the shortfall, and the remainder is unexplained. V and J calls plus clone size are reproduced from that table; the DNA served to infer D and trimming. This sample holds fewer than 400,000 clones; approximately 67% were observed only once. Together, the top ten hold just under 6.5% of the sample.

For TCR beta library preparation, about 2 micrograms of genomic DNA were isolated from cryopreserved PBMCs. High-throughput TCR beta sequencing was performed on longitudinal blood samples from CLL patients receiving ibrutinib monotherapy. Patients were enrolled in a phase 2 open-label single-center ibrutinib monotherapy trial. The receptor comes from a human donor with chronic lymphocytic leukemia. The rearrangement joined TRBV9 to TRBJ2-7, with 11 bases in between that match TRBD1. The sample here was PBMCs, taken after 36 months of ibrutinib treatment. This receptor carries the CDR3 CASSVGTGGIYEQYF. DNA sequence: TGTGCCAGCAGCGTAGGGACAGGGGGCATCTACGAGCAGTACTTC.